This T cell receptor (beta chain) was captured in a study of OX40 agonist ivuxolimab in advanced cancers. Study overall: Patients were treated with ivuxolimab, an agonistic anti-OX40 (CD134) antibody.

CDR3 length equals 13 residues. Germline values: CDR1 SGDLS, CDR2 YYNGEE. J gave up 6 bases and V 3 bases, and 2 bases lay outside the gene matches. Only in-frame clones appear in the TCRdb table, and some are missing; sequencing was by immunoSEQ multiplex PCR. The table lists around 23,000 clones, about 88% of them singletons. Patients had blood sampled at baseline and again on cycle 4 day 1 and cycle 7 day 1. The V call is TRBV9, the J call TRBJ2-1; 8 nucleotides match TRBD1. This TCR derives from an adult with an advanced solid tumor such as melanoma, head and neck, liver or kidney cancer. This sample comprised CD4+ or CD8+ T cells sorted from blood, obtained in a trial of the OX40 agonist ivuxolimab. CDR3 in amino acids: CASSDTGGNEQFF. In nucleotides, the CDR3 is TGTGCCAGCAGCGACACAGGGGGCAATGAGCAGTTCTTC.